This entry is about one T cell receptor (beta chain). This table comes from immunoSEQ multiplex PCR, and its TCRdb copy is limited to in-frame clones, with some not included. The table includes under 300,000 clones, around 83% detected once. This record comes from a study of blood T cell repertoires in COVID-19. Overall study: T cells, B-cell-depleted T cells, or PBMCs supplied cDNA or gDNA.

This CDR3 region has 14 residues. Trimming removed 4 bases at V and 2 bases at J, with 12 bases between. Germline values: CDR1 SGDLS, CDR2 YYNGEE. V and J are TRBV9 and TRBJ2-5, with a tentative D call TRBD2 (6 bases). The sequencing input was peripheral blood. The clonotype originates from a woman aged 55-69 years with active or convalescent COVID-19. The CDR3 loop reads CASSTRDSQETQYF. For the CDR3, the DNA is TGTGCCAGCAGCACCCGGGACTCACAAGAGACCCAGTACTTC.